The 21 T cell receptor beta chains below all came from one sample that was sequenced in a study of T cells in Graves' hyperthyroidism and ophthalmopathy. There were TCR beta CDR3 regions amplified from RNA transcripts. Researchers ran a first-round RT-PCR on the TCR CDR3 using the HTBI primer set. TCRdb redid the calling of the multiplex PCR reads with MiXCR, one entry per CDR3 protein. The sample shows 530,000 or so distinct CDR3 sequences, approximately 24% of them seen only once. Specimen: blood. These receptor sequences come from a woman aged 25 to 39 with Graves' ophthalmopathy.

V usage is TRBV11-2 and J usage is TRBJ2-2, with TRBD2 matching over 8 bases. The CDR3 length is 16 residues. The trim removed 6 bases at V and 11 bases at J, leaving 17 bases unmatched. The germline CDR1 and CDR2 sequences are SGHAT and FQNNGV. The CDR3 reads CASRAAIGSGTPELFF. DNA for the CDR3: TGTGCCAGCAGGGCGGCTATTGGTAGCGGGACCCCAGAGCTGTTTTTT.

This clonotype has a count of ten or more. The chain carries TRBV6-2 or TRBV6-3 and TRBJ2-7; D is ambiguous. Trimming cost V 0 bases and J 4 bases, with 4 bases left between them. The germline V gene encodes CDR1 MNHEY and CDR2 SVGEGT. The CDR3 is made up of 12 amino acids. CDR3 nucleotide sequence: TGTGCCAGCAGTTACTCGACATACGAGCAGTACTTC. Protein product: CASSYSTYEQYF.

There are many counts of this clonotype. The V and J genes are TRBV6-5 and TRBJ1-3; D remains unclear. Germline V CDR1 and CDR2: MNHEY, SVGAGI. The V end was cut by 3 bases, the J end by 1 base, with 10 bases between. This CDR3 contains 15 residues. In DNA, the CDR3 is TGTGCCAGCAGTTATGGTGGCGAGTCTGGAAACACCATATATTTT. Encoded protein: CASSYGGESGNTIYF.

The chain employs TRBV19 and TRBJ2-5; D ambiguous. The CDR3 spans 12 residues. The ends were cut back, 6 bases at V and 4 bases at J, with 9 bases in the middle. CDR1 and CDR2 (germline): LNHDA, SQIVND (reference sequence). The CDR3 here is CASRQSGETQYF. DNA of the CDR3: TGTGCCAGTAGGCAGTCAGGAGAGACCCAGTACTTC.

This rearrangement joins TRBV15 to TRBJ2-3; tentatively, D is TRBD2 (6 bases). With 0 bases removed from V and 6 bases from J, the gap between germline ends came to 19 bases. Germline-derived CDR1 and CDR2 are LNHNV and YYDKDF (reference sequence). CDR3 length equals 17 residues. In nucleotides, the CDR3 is TGTGCCACCAGCAGAGATGGGACCCAGCGCGGGGCGGATACGCAGTATTTT. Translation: CATSRDGTQRGADTQYF.

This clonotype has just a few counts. The CDR3, as DNA: TGTGCCAGCAGTTTAAGGGACCTTAATTCACCCCTCCACTTT. Residues: CASSLRDLNSPLHF. The gene calls are TRBV12-3 or TRBV12-4 and TRBJ1-6, with a possible D match to TRBD1 (5 bases). The length of the CDR3 is 14 residues. The ends were cut back, 2 bases at V and 6 bases at J, with 8 bases in the middle.

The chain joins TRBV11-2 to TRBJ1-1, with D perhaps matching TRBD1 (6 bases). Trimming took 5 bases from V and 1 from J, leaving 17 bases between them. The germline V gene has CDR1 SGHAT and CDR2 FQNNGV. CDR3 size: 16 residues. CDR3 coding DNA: TGTGCCAGCAGCCCCCACAATCGGGACAAGAACACTGAAGCTTTCTTT. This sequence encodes CASSPHNRDKNTEAFF.

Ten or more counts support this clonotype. The CDR3 sequence is CASSPSTPAAQHF. Written as DNA, the CDR3 is TGTGCCAGCTCACCAAGCACTCCAGCGGCCCAGCATTTT. This sequence joins TRBV18 and TRBJ1-5; D is undetermined. The CDR3 contains 13 residues. V was cut by 2 bases and J by 11 bases, with 13 bases left in between. Germline loops: CDR1 KGHSH, CDR2 LQKENI.

The CDR3 nucleotides are TGTGCCAGCACCTACGGGACAGGGCGTAGCAATCAGCCCCAGCATTTT. It codes for CASTYGTGRSNQPQHF. The chain recombines TRBV12-3 or TRBV12-4 with TRBJ1-5, with TRBD1 matching over 9 bases. The CDR3 is 16 residues long. V gave up 7 bases and J gave up 0 bases; unmatched junction bases: 7.

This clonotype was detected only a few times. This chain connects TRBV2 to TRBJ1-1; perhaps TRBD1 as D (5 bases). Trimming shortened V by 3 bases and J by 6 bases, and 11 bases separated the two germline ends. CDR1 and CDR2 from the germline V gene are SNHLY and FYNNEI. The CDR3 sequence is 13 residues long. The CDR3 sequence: CASSEGPGAEAFF. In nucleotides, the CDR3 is TGTGCCAGCAGTGAGGGACCCGGGGCTGAAGCTTTCTTT.

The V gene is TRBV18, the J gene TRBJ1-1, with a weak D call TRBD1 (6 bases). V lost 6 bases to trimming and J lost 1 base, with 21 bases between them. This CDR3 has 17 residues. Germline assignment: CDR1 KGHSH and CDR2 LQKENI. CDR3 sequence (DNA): TGTGCCAGCTCTCCAGCCGGGACACCCGAAAAGAACACTGAAGCTTTCTTT. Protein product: CASSPAGTPEKNTEAFF.

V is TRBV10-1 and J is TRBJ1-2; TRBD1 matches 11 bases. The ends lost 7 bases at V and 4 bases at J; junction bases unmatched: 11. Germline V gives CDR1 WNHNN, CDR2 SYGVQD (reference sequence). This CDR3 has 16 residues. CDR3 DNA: TGCGCCAGCACGCCTCCGGGACAGGGGGTTACCTATGGCTACACCTTC. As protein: CASTPPGQGVTYGYTF.

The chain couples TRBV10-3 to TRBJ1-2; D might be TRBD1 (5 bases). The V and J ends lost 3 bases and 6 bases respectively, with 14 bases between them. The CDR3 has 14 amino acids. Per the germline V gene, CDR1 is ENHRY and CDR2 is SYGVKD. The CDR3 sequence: CAISEYGTLHGYTF. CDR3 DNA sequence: TGTGCCATCAGTGAATATGGGACTCTTCATGGCTACACCTTC.

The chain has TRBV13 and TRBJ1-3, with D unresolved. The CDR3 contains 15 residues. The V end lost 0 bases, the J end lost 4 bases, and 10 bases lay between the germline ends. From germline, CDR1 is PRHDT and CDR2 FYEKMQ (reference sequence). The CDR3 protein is CASSLGPGNGNTIYF. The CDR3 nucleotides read TGTGCCAGCAGCTTAGGCCCGGGGAACGGAAACACCATATATTTT. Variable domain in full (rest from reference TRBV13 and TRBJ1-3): AAGVIQSPRHLIKEKRETATLKCYPIPRHDTVYWYQQGPGQDPQFLISFYEKMQSDKGSIPDRFSAQQFSDYHSELNMSSLELGDSALYFCASSLGPGNGNTIYFGEGSWLTVV.

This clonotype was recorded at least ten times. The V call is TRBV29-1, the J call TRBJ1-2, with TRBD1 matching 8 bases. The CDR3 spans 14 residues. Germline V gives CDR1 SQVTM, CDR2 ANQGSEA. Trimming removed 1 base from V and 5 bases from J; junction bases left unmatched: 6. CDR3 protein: CSVEGGGQGYGYTF. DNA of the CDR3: TGCAGCGTTGAAGGGGGCGGACAGGGATATGGCTACACCTTC.

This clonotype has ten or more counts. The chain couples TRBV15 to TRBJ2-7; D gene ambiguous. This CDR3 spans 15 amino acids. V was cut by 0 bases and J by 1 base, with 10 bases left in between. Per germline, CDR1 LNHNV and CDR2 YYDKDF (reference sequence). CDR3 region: CATSRDWGQSYEQYF. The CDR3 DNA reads TGTGCCACCAGCAGAGATTGGGGTCAGTCCTACGAGCAGTACTTC. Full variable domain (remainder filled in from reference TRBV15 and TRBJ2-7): DAMVIQNPRYQVTQFGKPVTLSCSQTLNHNVMYWYQQKSSQAPKLLFHYYDKDFNNEADTPDNFQSRRPNTSFCFLDIRSPGLGDTAMYLCATSRDWGQSYEQYFGPGTRLTVT.

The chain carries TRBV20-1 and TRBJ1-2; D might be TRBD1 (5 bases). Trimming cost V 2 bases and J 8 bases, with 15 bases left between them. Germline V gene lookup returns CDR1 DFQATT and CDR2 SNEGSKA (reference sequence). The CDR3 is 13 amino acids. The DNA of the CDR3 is TGCAGTGCTAGAAGCGGGGGAGGACGCGGCTACACCTTC. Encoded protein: CSARSGGGRGYTF.

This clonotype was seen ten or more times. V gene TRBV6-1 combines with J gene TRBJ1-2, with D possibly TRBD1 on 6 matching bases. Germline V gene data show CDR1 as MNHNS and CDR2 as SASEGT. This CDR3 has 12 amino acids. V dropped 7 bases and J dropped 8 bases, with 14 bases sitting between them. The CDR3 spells CASKQGELGYTF. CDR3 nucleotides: TGTGCCAGCAAACAGGGAGAGTTAGGCTACACCTTC.

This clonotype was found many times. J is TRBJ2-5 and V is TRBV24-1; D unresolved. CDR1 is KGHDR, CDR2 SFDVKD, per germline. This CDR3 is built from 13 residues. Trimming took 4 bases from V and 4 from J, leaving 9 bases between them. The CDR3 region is CATSEPSTETQYF. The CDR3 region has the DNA TGTGCCACCAGTGAACCCTCGACAGAGACCCAGTACTTC.

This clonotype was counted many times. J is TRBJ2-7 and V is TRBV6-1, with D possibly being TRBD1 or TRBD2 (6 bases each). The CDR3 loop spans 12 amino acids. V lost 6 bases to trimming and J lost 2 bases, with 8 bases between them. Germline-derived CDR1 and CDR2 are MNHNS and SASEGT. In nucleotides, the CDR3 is TGTGCCAGCAGGGGGGGCCCCTACGAGCAGTACTTC. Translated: CASRGGPYEQYF.

The CDR3 DNA sequence: TGTGCCAGCAGCTCCACTGGACCCACCGGGGAGCTGTTTTTT. Its translation: CASSSTGPTGELFF. The chain combines TRBV7-8 with TRBJ2-2; D gene uncertain. The V end lost 4 bases, the J end lost 4 bases, and 10 bases lay between the germline ends. The germline V gene encodes CDR1 SGHVS and CDR2 FQNEAQ. This CDR3 is built from 14 residues.